These T cell receptor beta chains were read from a single sample in a study of T cell responses to AZD1222 COVID-19 vaccine. Assay: immunoSEQ multiplex PCR; the TCRdb copy retains only in-frame clones and omits some. The sample yields approximately 110,000 clones, 70% to 90% seen once. This specimen was peripheral blood, taken on day 0 of AZD1222 vaccination. The source of these receptors is an adult in good health. Each CDR3 is given with its conserved first and last residue. Fields, in order: V gene, J gene, clone size, D gene, CDR3 protein, CDR3 DNA. D genes are given only for firm matches. Part of the rows lack a size; the others show once, few, many or a class for expanded clones.

V: TRBV28
J: TRBJ1-5
size: NA
D: TRBD1
CDR3: CASSFLRDRGRQPQHF
DNA: TGTGCCAGCAGTTTCCTAAGGGACAGGGGGCGTCAGCCCCAGCATTTT

V: TRBV5-1
J: TRBJ2-2
size: NA
D: NA
CDR3: CASRLAANTGELFF
DNA: TGCGCCAGCAGACTAGCTGCGAACACCGGGGAGCTGTTTTTT

V: TRBV15
J: TRBJ1-2
size: NA
D: NA
CDR3: CATSGDGPYTF
DNA: TGTGCCACCAGCGGTGACGGCCCTTACACCTTC

V: TRBV12-3/TRBV12-4
J: TRBJ1-1
size: NA
D: NA
CDR3: CASLLHRGGAFF
DNA: TGTGCCAGCCTTCTACACCGAGGGGGAGCTTTCTTT

V: TRBV19
J: TRBJ2-2
size: once
D: NA
CDR3: CASSSNRESGELFF
DNA: TGTGCCAGTAGTTCAAACAGGGAGTCCGGGGAGCTGTTTTTT

V: TRBV19
J: TRBJ2-5
size: NA
D: TRBD2
CDR3: CASRKLGGGETQYF
DNA: TGTGCCAGTAGGAAACTCGGGGGGGGAGAGACCCAGTACTTC

V: TRBV7-2
J: TRBJ2-5
size: NA
D: TRBD2
CDR3: CASSSRLAGDHETQYF
DNA: TGTGCCAGCAGCTCCCGACTAGCGGGAGATCACGAGACCCAGTACTTC

V: TRBV2
J: TRBJ1-3
size: NA
D: NA
CDR3: CASSTGLSGNTIYF
DNA: TGTGCCAGCAGTACAGGGCTCTCTGGAAACACCATATATTTT

V: TRBV15
J: TRBJ1-1
size: NA
D: NA
CDR3: CATSRGRPTEAFF
DNA: TGTGCCACCAGCAGAGGTAGGCCCACTGAAGCTTTCTTT

V: TRBV7-9
J: TRBJ2-2
size: NA
D: NA
CDR3: CASIGGAIGELFF
DNA: TGTGCCAGCATAGGGGGGGCGATCGGGGAGCTGTTTTTT

V: TRBV2
J: TRBJ2-7
size: NA
D: NA
CDR3: CASSERLAGEQYF
DNA: TGTGCCAGCAGTGAACGGCTAGCAGGCGAGCAGTACTTC

V: TRBV7-8
J: TRBJ1-1
size: NA
D: NA
CDR3: CASSLAQGRMNTEAFF
DNA: TGTGCCAGCAGCTTAGCGCAGGGCAGAATGAACACTGAAGCTTTCTTT

V: TRBV25-1
J: TRBJ2-2
size: NA
D: NA
CDR3: CASLGQNTGELFF
DNA: TGTGCCAGCTTGGGACAGAACACCGGGGAGCTGTTTTTT

V: TRBV9
J: TRBJ2-5
size: NA
D: TRBD2
CDR3: CASSATSVVETQYF
DNA: TGTGCCAGCAGCGCGACTAGCGTGGTGGAGACCCAGTACTTC

V: TRBV5-1
J: TRBJ2-1
size: NA
D: TRBD2
CDR3: CASSLTSGIYNEQFF
DNA: TGCGCCAGCAGCCTAACTAGCGGGATATACAATGAGCAGTTCTTC

V: TRBV6-5
J: TRBJ1-1
size: NA
D: NA
CDR3: CASSYSQGMNTEAFF
DNA: TGTGCCAGCAGTTACTCACAGGGCATGAACACTGAAGCTTTCTTT

V: TRBV19
J: TRBJ2-1
size: NA
D: NA
CDR3: CASSTTEYNEQFF
DNA: TGTGCCAGTTCCACTACAGAGTACAATGAGCAGTTCTTC

V: TRBV4-1
J: TRBJ2-7
size: NA
D: NA
CDR3: CASSHPRGQYEQYF
DNA: TGCGCCAGCAGCCACCCACGGGGCCAGTACGAGCAGTACTTC

V: TRBV7-9
J: TRBJ2-2
size: NA
D: NA
CDR3: CASSSWGEANTGELFF
DNA: TGTGCCAGCAGCTCCTGGGGGGAAGCAAACACCGGGGAGCTGTTTTTT

V: TRBV19
J: TRBJ1-2
size: NA
D: NA
CDR3: CASSIVISLDDYGYTF
DNA: TGTGCCAGTAGTATAGTTATTTCCTTGGATGACTATGGCTACACCTTC

V: TRBV6-1
J: TRBJ1-2
size: NA
D: TRBD1
CDR3: CASSEYDRADGRGYTF
DNA: TGTGCCAGCAGTGAATATGACAGGGCCGACGGTCGGGGCTACACCTTC

V: TRBV6-6
J: TRBJ1-2
size: NA
D: NA
CDR3: CASSYSGEAYGYTF
DNA: TGTGCCAGCAGTTACTCGGGGGAGGCATATGGCTACACCTTC

V: TRBV2
J: TRBJ2-2
size: NA
D: TRBD2
CDR3: CASSFSGGGNTGELFF
DNA: TGTGCCAGCAGTTTTAGCGGGGGTGGGAACACCGGGGAGCTGTTTTTT

V: TRBV11-2
J: TRBJ1-4
size: NA
D: NA
CDR3: CASSSHTRNEKLFF
DNA: TGTGCCAGCAGCTCCCACACCAGGAATGAAAAACTGTTTTTT

V: TRBV20-1
J: TRBJ2-7
size: NA
D: NA
CDR3: CSASIRAANEQYF
DNA: TGCAGTGCTAGTATTCGAGCGGCCAACGAGCAGTACTTC

V: TRBV7-9
J: TRBJ1-5
size: NA
D: NA
CDR3: CASSRSQGNQPQHF
DNA: TGTGCCAGCAGCCGGAGCCAGGGCAATCAGCCCCAGCATTTT

V: TRBV5-1
J: TRBJ2-2
size: NA
D: NA
CDR3: CASSLAVFSHPGANTGELFF
DNA: TGCGCCAGCAGCTTGGCCGTATTTAGTCATCCGGGGGCGAACACCGGGGAGCTGTTTTTT

V: TRBV6-5
J: TRBJ2-3
size: NA
D: NA
CDR3: CASKAGTIFTDTQYF
DNA: TGTGCCAGCAAGGCAGGGACAATCTTCACAGATACGCAGTATTTT

V: TRBV5-4
J: TRBJ1-2
size: NA
D: TRBD1
CDR3: CASSLAQGVYYGYTF
DNA: TGTGCCAGCAGCTTGGCGCAGGGGGTATACTATGGCTACACCTTC

V: TRBV2
J: TRBJ1-3
size: NA
D: NA
CDR3: CASSVSSSTGNTIYF
DNA: TGTGCCAGCAGTGTGTCATCATCCACTGGAAACACCATATATTTT